This entry lists 5 T cell receptor beta chains sequenced from one sample in a study of blood T cell repertoires in COVID-19. TCRdb's copy holds only in-frame clones and misses some; the assay was immunoSEQ multiplex PCR. The data show some 130,000 clones, with around 81% seen just once and approximately 10% held by the top ten. The specimen sequenced was peripheral blood. Receptors were obtained from a human donor in a cohort sampled during active COVID-19.

This chain connects TRBV20-1 to TRBJ1-5; possibly TRBD1 for D (5 bases). The CDR3 covers 13 residues. The germline V gene encodes CDR1 DFQATT and CDR2 SNEGSKA (reference sequence). The V gene lost 3 bases and the J gene lost 4 bases, with 10 bases spanning the gap. CDR3 in amino acids: CSASQQGNQPQHF. The CDR3 nucleotides read TGCAGTGCTAGTCAGCAGGGAAATCAGCCCCAGCATTTT.

The chain joins TRBV19 to TRBJ2-6; D is possibly TRBD1 (7 bases). Trimming shortened V by 4 bases and J by 4 bases, and 11 bases separated the two germline ends. Germline-derived CDR1 and CDR2 are LNHDA and SQIVND (reference sequence). The CDR3 runs 15 residues. CDR3 nucleotides: TGTGCCAGTAGTAGGAGGGGGCAGGGGGCCAACGTCCTGACTTTC. Amino acid sequence: CASSRRGQGANVLTF.

The chain has TRBV9 and TRBJ2-3, with 13 nucleotides matching TRBD2. The CDR3 has 17 residues. Germline CDR1 and CDR2: SGDLS and YYNGEE. Losses at the gene ends were 4 bases for V and 6 bases for J; bases not matched to a gene: 11. The CDR3 nucleotides read TGTGCCAGCAGCCCCAGACTAGCGGGGGGTCCGGGGGATACGCAGTATTTT. It codes for CASSPRLAGGPGDTQYF.

The chain carries TRBV15 and TRBJ2-7; 7 bases align to TRBD1. The CDR3 runs 15 residues. The V segment lost 1 base and the J segment 2 bases; nucleotides outside the gene matches: 5. Per germline, CDR1 LNHNV and CDR2 YYDKDF (reference sequence). CDR3 DNA: TGTGCCACCAGCAGAGGAACAGGGGAGCCCTACGAGCAGTACTTC. Translation gives CATSRGTGEPYEQYF.

The J gene is TRBJ2-7, the V gene TRBV5-1; 10 positions agree with TRBD2. The V gene's germline CDR1 is SGHRS and CDR2 YFSETQ. The V and J ends lost 0 bases and 5 bases, in that order; junction bases with no gene match: 5. The CDR3 has 15 residues. CDR3 region: CASSLGAGGRNEQYF. CDR3 DNA: TGCGCCAGCAGCTTGGGAGCGGGGGGGCGTAACGAGCAGTACTTC.